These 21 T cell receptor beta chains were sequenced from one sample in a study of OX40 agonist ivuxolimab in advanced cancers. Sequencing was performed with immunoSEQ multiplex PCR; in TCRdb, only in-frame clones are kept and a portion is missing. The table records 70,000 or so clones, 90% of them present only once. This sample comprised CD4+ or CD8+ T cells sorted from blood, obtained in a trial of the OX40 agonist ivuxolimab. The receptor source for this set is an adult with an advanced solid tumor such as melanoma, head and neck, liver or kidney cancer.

In DNA form, the CDR3 reads TGTGCCAGCAGCGTGGGACAGGGCACAGATACGCAGTATTTT. It is translated as CASSVGQGTDTQYF. J is TRBJ2-3 and V is TRBV7-9; TRBD1 aligns across 8 bases. The V segment lost 5 bases and the J segment 1 base; nucleotides outside the gene matches: 2. CDR3 length: 14 residues. Germline values: CDR1 SEHNR, CDR2 FQNEAQ (reference sequence).

The CDR3 DNA follows: TGTGCCAGCTCACCGAGGACAGGAGGGGAAAACACCATATATTTT. It codes for CASSPRTGGENTIYF. V gene TRBV18 combines with J gene TRBJ1-3, with TRBD1 identical over 7 bases. Germline V lookup: CDR1 KGHSH, CDR2 LQKENI. The CDR3 is 15 amino acids. Losses at the gene ends were 3 bases for V and 6 bases for J; bases not matched to a gene: 8.

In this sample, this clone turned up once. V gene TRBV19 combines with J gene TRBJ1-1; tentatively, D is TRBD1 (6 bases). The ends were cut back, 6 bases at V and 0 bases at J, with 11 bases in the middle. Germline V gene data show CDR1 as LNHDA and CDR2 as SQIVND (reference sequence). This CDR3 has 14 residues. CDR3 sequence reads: CASRQQGMNTEAFF. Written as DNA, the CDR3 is TGTGCCAGTAGACAACAGGGAATGAACACTGAAGCTTTCTTT.

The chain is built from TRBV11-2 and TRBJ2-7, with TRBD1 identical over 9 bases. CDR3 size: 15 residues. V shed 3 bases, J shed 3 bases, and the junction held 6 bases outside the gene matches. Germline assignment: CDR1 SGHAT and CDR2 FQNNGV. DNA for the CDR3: TGTGCCAGCAGCTTTACCGGACAGGGGATCTACGAGCAGTACTTC. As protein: CASSFTGQGIYEQYF.

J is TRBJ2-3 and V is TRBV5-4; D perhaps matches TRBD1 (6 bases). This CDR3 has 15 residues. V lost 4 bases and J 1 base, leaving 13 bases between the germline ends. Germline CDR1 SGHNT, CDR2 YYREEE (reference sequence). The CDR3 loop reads CASSRGWTGTDTQYF. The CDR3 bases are TGTGCCAGCAGCCGAGGGTGGACAGGCACAGATACGCAGTATTTT.

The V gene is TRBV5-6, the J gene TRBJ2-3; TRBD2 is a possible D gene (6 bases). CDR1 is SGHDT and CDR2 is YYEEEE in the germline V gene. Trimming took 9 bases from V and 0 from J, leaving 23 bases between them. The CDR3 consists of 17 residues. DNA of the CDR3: TGTGCCACCTCTTTGCGTCTAAGGAGGGCTAGCACAGATACGCAGTATTTT. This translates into CATSLRLRRASTDTQYF.

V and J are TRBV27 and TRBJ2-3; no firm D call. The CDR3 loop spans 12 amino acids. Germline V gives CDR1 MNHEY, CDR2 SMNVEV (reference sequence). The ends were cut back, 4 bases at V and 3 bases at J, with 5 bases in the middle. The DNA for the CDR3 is TGTGCCAGCAGTTACGGTACAGATACGCAGTATTTT. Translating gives CASSYGTDTQYF.

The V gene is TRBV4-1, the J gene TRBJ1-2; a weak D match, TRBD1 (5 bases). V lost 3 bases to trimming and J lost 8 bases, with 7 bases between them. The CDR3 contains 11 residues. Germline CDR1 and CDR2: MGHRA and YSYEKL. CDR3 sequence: CASSQGGGYTF. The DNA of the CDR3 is TGCGCCAGCAGCCAGGGGGGGGGCTACACCTTC.

The CDR3 sequence is CASSQDRGAREKLFF. The CDR3 DNA follows: TGTGCCAGCAGCCAAGATCGAGGGGCACGAGAAAAACTGTTTTTT. The rearrangement joins TRBV5-4 to TRBJ1-4; maybe TRBD1 (5 bases). The CDR3 length is 15 residues. The ends were cut back, 4 bases at V and 8 bases at J, with 18 bases in the middle. Germline loops: CDR1 SGHNT, CDR2 YYREEE (reference sequence). Full variable domain (remainder filled in from reference TRBV5-4 and TRBJ1-4): ETGVTQSPTHLIKTRGQQVTLRCSSQSGHNTVSWYQQALGQGPQFIFQYYREEENGRGNFPPRFSGLQFPNYSSELNVNALELDDSALYLCASSQDRGAREKLFFGSGTQLSVL.

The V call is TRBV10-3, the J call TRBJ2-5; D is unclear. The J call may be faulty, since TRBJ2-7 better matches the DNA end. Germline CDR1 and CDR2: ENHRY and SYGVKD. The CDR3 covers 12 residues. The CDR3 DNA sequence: TGTGCCATCAGTGGAGAGTCTTACGAGCAGTACTTC. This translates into CAISGESYEQYF.

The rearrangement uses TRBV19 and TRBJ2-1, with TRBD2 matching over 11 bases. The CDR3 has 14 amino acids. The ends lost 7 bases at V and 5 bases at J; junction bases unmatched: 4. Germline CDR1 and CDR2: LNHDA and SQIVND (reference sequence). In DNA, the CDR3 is TGTGCCAGTAAGGCGGGACTAGCGGACAATGAGCAGTTCTTC. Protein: CASKAGLADNEQFF.

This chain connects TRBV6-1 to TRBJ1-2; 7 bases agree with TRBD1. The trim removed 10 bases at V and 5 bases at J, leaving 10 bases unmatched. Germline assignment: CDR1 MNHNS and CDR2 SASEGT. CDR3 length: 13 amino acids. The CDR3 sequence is CATNILQGYGYTF. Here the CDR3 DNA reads TGTGCCACCAATATATTACAGGGGTATGGCTACACCTTC.

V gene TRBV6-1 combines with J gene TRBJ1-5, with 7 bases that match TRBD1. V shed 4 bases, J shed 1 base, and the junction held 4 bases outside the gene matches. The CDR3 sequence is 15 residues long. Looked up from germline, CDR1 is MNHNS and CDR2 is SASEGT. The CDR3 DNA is TGTGCCAGCAGTGGGGGACAGTTGAGCAATCAGCCCCAGCATTTT. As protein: CASSGGQLSNQPQHF.

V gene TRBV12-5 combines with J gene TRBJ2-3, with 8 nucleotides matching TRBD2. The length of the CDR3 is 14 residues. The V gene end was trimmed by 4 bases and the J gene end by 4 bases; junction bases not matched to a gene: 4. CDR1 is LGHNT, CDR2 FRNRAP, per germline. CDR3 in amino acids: CASGYQAGADTQYF. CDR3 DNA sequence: TGTGCTAGTGGTTACCAAGCGGGAGCAGATACGCAGTATTTT.

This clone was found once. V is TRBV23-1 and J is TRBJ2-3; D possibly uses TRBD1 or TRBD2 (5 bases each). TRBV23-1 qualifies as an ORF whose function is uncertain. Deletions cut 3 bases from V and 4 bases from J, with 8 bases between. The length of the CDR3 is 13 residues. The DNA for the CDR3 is TGCGCCAGCAGTCAGCCGGGACCAGATACGCAGTATTTT. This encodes CASSQPGPDTQYF.

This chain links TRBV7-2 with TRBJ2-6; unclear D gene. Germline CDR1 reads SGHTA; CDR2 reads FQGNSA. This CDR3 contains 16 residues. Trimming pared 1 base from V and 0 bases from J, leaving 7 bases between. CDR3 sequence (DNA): TGTGCCAGCAGCTTAGACAGCGCCTCTGGGGCCAACGTCCTGACTTTC. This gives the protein CASSLDSASGANVLTF.

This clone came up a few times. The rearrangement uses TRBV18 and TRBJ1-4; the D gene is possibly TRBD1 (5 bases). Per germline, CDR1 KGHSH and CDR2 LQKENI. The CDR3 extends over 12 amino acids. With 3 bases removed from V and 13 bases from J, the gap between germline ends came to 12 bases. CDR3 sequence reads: CASSPQGKGLFF. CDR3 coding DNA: TGTGCCAGCTCACCCCAGGGCAAGGGACTGTTTTTT.

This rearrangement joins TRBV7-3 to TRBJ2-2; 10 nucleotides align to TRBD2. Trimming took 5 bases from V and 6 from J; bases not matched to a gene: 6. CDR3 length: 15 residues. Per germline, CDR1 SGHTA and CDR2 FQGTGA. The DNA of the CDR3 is TGTGCCAGCAGCCCTATAGCGGGAGGTTCCGGGGAGCTGTTTTTT. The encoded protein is CASSPIAGGSGELFF.

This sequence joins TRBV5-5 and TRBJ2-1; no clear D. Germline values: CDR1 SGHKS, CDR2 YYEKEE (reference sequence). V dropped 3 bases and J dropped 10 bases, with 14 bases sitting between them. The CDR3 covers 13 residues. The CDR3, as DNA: TGTGCCAGCAGCTCTCCTTTCTCACCGGAGCAGTTCTTC. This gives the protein CASSSPFSPEQFF.

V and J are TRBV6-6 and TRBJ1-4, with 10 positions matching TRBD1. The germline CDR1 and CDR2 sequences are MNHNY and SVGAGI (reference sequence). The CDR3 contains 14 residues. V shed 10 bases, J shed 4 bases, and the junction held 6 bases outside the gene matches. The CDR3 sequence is CATNRDRGNEKLFF. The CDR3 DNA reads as TGTGCCACCAACCGGGACAGGGGTAATGAAAAACTGTTTTTT.

CDR3 region: CAISELDGGQPQHF. The CDR3 DNA is TGTGCCATCAGTGAGCTTGATGGTGGTCAGCCCCAGCATTTT. The chain combines TRBV10-3 with TRBJ1-5; D uncertain. The length of the CDR3 is 14 residues. V was cut by 2 bases and J by 6 bases, with 11 bases left in between. CDR1 ENHRY and CDR2 SYGVKD come from the germline V gene.